This T cell receptor (beta chain) was captured by sequencing in a study of blood T cell repertoires in COVID-19. Study summary: Sites in the United States, Italy and Spain provided acute and convalescent COVID-19 samples. Sources were T cells, B-cell-depleted T cells, or PBMCs; the material itself was cDNA or gDNA.

As handled by the study authors: For nucleated cells, counts were estimated from reference gene primer amplification. The repertoire was sequenced with immunoSEQ multiplex PCR; TCRdb's copy has only in-frame clones and lacks some. That table furnishes V, J and clone size, whereas the DNA furnished D and trimming. This table holds some 70,000 clones, about 90% found once. This receptor was identified in a man aged 50 to 59 with active COVID-19. The specimen sequenced was peripheral blood.

CDR3 sequence (DNA): TGTGCCAGCAGCTTACTGGACAGGGTCCATTCACCCCTCCACTTT. Protein sequence: CASSLLDRVHSPLHF. The chain recombines TRBV7-2 with TRBJ1-6, with 8 positions matching TRBD1. Germline loops: CDR1 SGHTA, CDR2 FQGNSA. The junction had 5 bases not matched to a gene; V was cut back by 2 bases and J by 8 bases. The CDR3 has 15 amino acids.